A single sample gave rise to the 23 T cell receptor beta chains below, sequenced in a study of T-cell memory formation after mild COVID-19. MiXCR, run by TCRdb on the 5' RACE reads, gives a single entry per CDR3 protein. This table holds some 450,000 distinct CDR3 sequences, 20% found once. The material sequenced was PBMCs or a T cell subset sorted from them (not recorded which). All receptors derive from an adult woman who had mild COVID-19 (a few samples of this study predate the infection). Cell type and time point are not known.

This clonotype was observed a handful of times. V is TRBV5-1 and J is TRBJ2-1, with D possibly matching TRBD1 (6 bases). V was trimmed by 4 bases and J by 5 bases, leaving 19 bases between them. From germline, CDR1 is SGHRS and CDR2 YFSETQ. This CDR3 comprises 16 residues. The CDR3 DNA reads TGCGCCAGCAGCCCACCTGGCAGGGGTCCTGACAATGAGCAGTTCTTC. Residues: CASSPPGRGPDNEQFF.

V gene TRBV5-8 combines with J gene TRBJ2-3; 9 positions agree with TRBD2. With V trimmed by 0 bases and J by 3 bases, 11 bases remained unmatched. The CDR3 is made up of 18 amino acids. CDR1 and CDR2 (germline): SGHTS, YDEGEE. Written as DNA, the CDR3 is TGTGCCAGCAGCTTGGGGGTAGCGGGAGCGCCGGCTACAGATACGCAGTATTTT. Translation: CASSLGVAGAPATDTQYF.

In its sample, this clonotype was seen a few times. The chain links TRBV4-3 to TRBJ2-1, with 11 bases aligning to TRBD2. Germline lookup yields CDR1 LGHNA and CDR2 YSLEER. The CDR3 length is 19 residues. Unmatched junction bases numbered 18, after V lost 4 bases and J lost 7 bases. CDR3 in DNA: TGCGCCAGCAGCCCGGAGACTAGCGGGGATGATGGGAGAAGTAATGAGCAGTTCTTC. Translating it yields CASSPETSGDDGRSNEQFF.

This chain joins TRBV6-5 and TRBJ2-1; D unresolved. Germline CDR1 and CDR2: MNHEY and SVGAGI. This CDR3 region has 11 residues. V lost 7 bases and J 5 bases, leaving 6 bases between the germline ends. CDR3 DNA: TGTGCCAGCAAGGCCCACAATGAGCAGTTCTTC. Residues: CASKAHNEQFF.

This clonotype was detected only a few times. The chain is built from TRBV4-3 and TRBJ2-7; 7 positions agree with TRBD1. The ends lost 3 bases at V and 4 bases at J; junction bases unmatched: 9. The CDR3 covers 15 residues. CDR1 is LGHNA, CDR2 YSLEER, per germline. The CDR3 loop is CASSQEGQEEYEQYF. CDR3 sequence (DNA): TGCGCCAGCAGCCAGGAAGGACAGGAGGAGTACGAGCAGTACTTC.

CDR3 DNA: TGTGCCAGCAGTCCAGGGGCGGGGGCTGGTAACTATGGCTACACCTTC. This codes for CASSPGAGAGNYGYTF. This sequence joins TRBV25-1 and TRBJ1-2; a possible D gene is TRBD1 (6 bases). Germline CDR1 MGHDK, CDR2 SYGVNS. The ends were cut back, 5 bases at V and 1 base at J, with 17 bases in the middle. The CDR3 is made up of 16 amino acids.

This clonotype was picked up a small number of times. This sequence joins TRBV30 and TRBJ2-2, with D possibly matching TRBD1 (6 bases). Germline lookup yields CDR1 GTSNPN and CDR2 SVGIG (reference sequence). Trimming removed 3 bases from V and 3 bases from J, with 8 bases in between. This CDR3 comprises 13 residues. CDR3 in amino acids: CAWSTGYTGELFF. The CDR3 DNA sequence: TGTGCCTGGAGCACAGGGTACACCGGGGAGCTGTTTTTT.

This clonotype occurred a few times. Germline and junction disagree at one end, which may indicate a read error. The chain couples TRBV3-1 to TRBJ2-1, with D possibly being TRBD2 (8 bases). Germline CDR1 reads LGHDT; CDR2 reads YNNKEL (reference sequence). The CDR3 is 11 amino acids. Here the CDR3 reads CASSHSGTVYF. The CDR3, as DNA: TGTGCCAGCAGCCATAGCGGGACAGTTTATTTC.

This clonotype was detected only a few times. The rearrangement joins TRBV5-1 to TRBJ2-7, with 7 bases fitting TRBD1. This CDR3 is built from 14 residues. The V segment lost 1 base and the J segment 4 bases; nucleotides outside the gene matches: 5. Germline V gene sequence: CDR1 SGHRS, CDR2 YFSETQ. CDR3 DNA: TGCGCCAGCAGCTTGCAGGGACAGCTTTACGAGCAGTACTTC. It codes for CASSLQGQLYEQYF.

J is TRBJ2-1 and V is TRBV12-3 or TRBV12-4, with TRBD2 matching 16 bases. The length of the CDR3 is 15 residues. The junction had 3 bases not matched to a gene; V was cut back by 4 bases and J by 9 bases. CDR3 DNA sequence: TGTGCCAGCAGTTCGGGACTAGCGGGGGGGATTGAGCAGTTCTTC. This encodes CASSSGLAGGIEQFF.

This clonotype has more than one count but fewer than ten. The chain combines TRBV29-1 with TRBJ2-3; 9 bases are shared with TRBD2. Looked up from germline, CDR1 is SQVTM and CDR2 is ANQGSEA. Trimming at V came to 0 bases and at J to 6 bases, leaving 7 bases not matched to a gene. The CDR3 is 15 amino acids. The CDR3 is CSVEETSGLWDTQYF. Written as DNA, the CDR3 is TGCAGCGTTGAAGAGACTAGCGGCTTATGGGATACGCAGTATTTT.

This clonotype was detected a few times. This sequence joins TRBV7-2 and TRBJ2-7, with D tentatively TRBD1 (6 bases). Germline values: CDR1 SGHTA, CDR2 FQGNSA. The V gene lost 5 bases and the J gene lost 5 bases, with 13 bases spanning the gap. The CDR3 is made up of 13 amino acids. The CDR3 sequence: CASSNPGVHEQYF. DNA for the CDR3: TGTGCCAGCAGCAATCCAGGGGTCCACGAGCAGTACTTC.

The V and J genes are TRBV5-1 and TRBJ2-2; D perhaps matches TRBD1 (5 bases). V lost 2 bases and J lost 0, with 8 bases in between. The CDR3 extends over 15 amino acids. CDR1 is SGHRS, CDR2 YFSETQ, per germline. CDR3 nucleotides: TGCGCCAGCAGCTTCAGGGAAACGAACACCGGGGAGCTGTTTTTT. This translates into CASSFRETNTGELFF.

The genes are TRBV12-3 or TRBV12-4 and TRBJ2-3; 8 positions agree with TRBD2. V lost 2 bases and J lost 5; bases outside the gene matches: 9. This CDR3 region has 16 residues. The CDR3 protein is CASSLFSSGSKDTQYF. The CDR3 DNA is TGTGCCAGCAGTTTATTCTCCAGCGGGAGTAAAGATACGCAGTATTTT.

The chain has TRBV6-6 and TRBJ1-5, with D uncertain. V lost 2 bases, J lost 4 bases, and 12 bases lay in between. Germline V gene sequence: CDR1 MNHNY, CDR2 SVGAGI (reference sequence). The CDR3 runs to 15 residues. DNA for the CDR3: TGTGCCAGCAGTTACATGCAGGACCAGAATCAGCCCCAGCATTTT. This translates into CASSYMQDQNQPQHF.

The rearrangement links TRBV4-1 to TRBJ1-2, with 8 bases lining up with TRBD1. The germline V gene encodes CDR1 MGHRA and CDR2 YSYEKL. The CDR3 consists of 16 residues. V shed 0 bases, J shed 3 bases, and the junction held 6 bases outside the gene matches. In nucleotides, the CDR3 is TGCGCCAGCAGCCAAGATTCAGGGGGCTATGACTATGGCTACACCTTC. Amino acids: CASSQDSGGYDYGYTF.

This clonotype was observed many times. The genes are TRBV5-1 and TRBJ2-2, with D tentatively TRBD2 (5 bases). Deletions cut 7 bases from V and 0 bases from J, with 13 bases between. The CDR3 sequence is 15 residues long. Germline V gives CDR1 SGHRS, CDR2 YFSETQ. The CDR3, as DNA: TGCGCCAGCGCACTAGAGTACCCGAACACCGGGGAGCTGTTTTTT. This gives the protein CASALEYPNTGELFF.

This clonotype showed up many times. The J gene is TRBJ2-1, the V gene TRBV20-1; 8 nucleotides agree with TRBD1. The CDR3 totals 14 residues. Germline V lookup: CDR1 DFQATT, CDR2 SNEGSKA (reference sequence). The V gene end was trimmed by 1 base and the J gene end by 10 bases; junction bases not matched to a gene: 9. The CDR3 DNA is TGCAGTGCTAGAGGGTGGCAGGGGGCACGGGAGCAGTTCTTC. It translates to CSARGWQGAREQFF.

The chain joins TRBV28 to TRBJ2-3, with 14 nucleotides matching TRBD2. The CDR3 runs to 17 residues. CDR1 is MDHEN, CDR2 SYDVKM, per germline. V was pared by 3 bases and J by 3 bases, with 5 bases of the junction left unmatched. The chain's CDR3 is CASSFRRLAGGTDTQYF. The CDR3 region has the DNA TGTGCCAGCAGTTTTCGTAGACTAGCGGGAGGGACAGATACGCAGTATTTT.

This chain joins TRBV9 and TRBJ2-5; TRBD1 might be the D (5 bases). In germline, CDR1 is SGDLS, CDR2 YYNGEE. V gave up 3 bases and J gave up 5 bases, with 17 bases separating them. The CDR3 covers 15 residues. The CDR3 DNA reads as TGTGCCAGCAGCGGGGTGGCAGGCGCAGGGGAGACCCAGTACTTC. Translating it yields CASSGVAGAGETQYF. The full variable domain, in which reference TRBV9 and TRBJ2-5 provide the parts outside the CDR3, is DSGVTQTPKHLITATGQRVTLRCSPRSGDLSVYWYQQSLDQGLQFLIQYYNGEERAKGNILERFSAQQFPDLHSELNLSSLELGDSALYFCASSGVAGAGETQYFGPGTRLLVL.

This clonotype was counted only a few times. The rearrangement links TRBV12-3 or TRBV12-4 to TRBJ2-1, with TRBD2 matching 8 bases. The length of the CDR3 is 14 residues. V gave up 3 bases and J gave up 11 bases; unmatched junction bases: 9. For the CDR3, the DNA is TGTGCCAGCAGTTTCTCCCAGCGGGAGTCGAAGCAGTTCTTC. It is translated as CASSFSQRESKQFF.

V and J are TRBV5-1 and TRBJ2-2; 9 nucleotides match TRBD1. Germline trimming cut 2 bases from V and 3 bases from J; bases unmatched to any gene: 2. Germline V gene data show CDR1 as SGHRS and CDR2 as YFSETQ. CDR3 length: 15 amino acids. CDR3 amino acids: CASSLQGADTGELFF. CDR3 bases: TGCGCCAGCAGCTTACAGGGGGCTGACACCGGGGAGCTGTTTTTT.

The chain is built from TRBV29-1 and TRBJ1-2, with D tentatively TRBD1 (5 bases). Trimming took off 2 bases at V and 4 bases at J, with 14 bases between the two ends. Germline CDR1 reads SQVTM; CDR2 reads ANQGSEA. The CDR3 runs to 14 residues. CDR3 DNA: TGCAGCGTTGAAAGTCTGGAAGGGGTCTATGGCTACACCTTC. This codes for CSVESLEGVYGYTF.